The 22 T cell receptor beta chains below come from one sample, sequenced in a study of blood T cell repertoires in COVID-19. Repertoires were generated with immunoSEQ multiplex PCR, while TCRdb's copy carries only in-frame clones and drops some. The table shows approximately 21,000 clones, with less than 75% occurring only once. Sequenced: peripheral blood. These receptors were collected from a human donor in a cohort sampled during active or convalescent COVID-19.

This chain joins TRBV7-6 and TRBJ1-6; 7 nucleotides line up with TRBD1. The V and J ends lost 6 bases and 5 bases, in that order; junction bases with no gene match: 7. Per germline, CDR1 SGHVS and CDR2 FNYEAQ. The CDR3 spans 15 residues. The CDR3 region has the DNA TGTGCCAGCAGGCGTGCCGGGACAGATAATTCACCCCTCCACTTT. Translating it yields CASRRAGTDNSPLHF.

This chain connects TRBV12-5 to TRBJ1-5, with D perhaps matching TRBD1 (5 bases). The CDR3 contains 13 residues. Germline V gives CDR1 LGHNT, CDR2 FRNRAP. Trimming took 4 bases from V and 7 from J, leaving 11 bases between them. The DNA for the CDR3 is TGTGCTAGTGGTTCCGGGGGACGGCAGCCCCAGCATTTT. Translated: CASGSGGRQPQHF.

The V call is TRBV12-3 or TRBV12-4, the J call TRBJ1-1; TRBD1 might be the D (5 bases). This CDR3 is 13 amino acids long. Trimming left V 6 bases short and J 4 bases short, with 12 bases between. The CDR3 sequence is CASRWGVITEAFF. CDR3 nucleotides: TGTGCCAGCAGGTGGGGGGTGATCACTGAAGCTTTCTTT.

The rearrangement links TRBV28 to TRBJ2-1; D unclear. V dropped 5 bases and J dropped 8 bases, with 10 bases sitting between them. CDR3 size: 12 residues. The germline CDR1 and CDR2 sequences are MDHEN and SYDVKM. The CDR3 sequence: CASSNSLDEQFF. Written as DNA, the CDR3 is TGTGCCAGCAGTAACTCGTTGGATGAGCAGTTCTTC.

The chain couples TRBV10-3 to TRBJ2-5; a possible D gene is TRBD1 (6 bases). With 4 bases removed from V and 1 base from J, the gap between germline ends came to 7 bases. The CDR3 is made up of 13 amino acids. CDR1 is ENHRY, CDR2 SYGVKD, per germline. CDR3 in amino acids: CAISGTAQETQYF. The CDR3 region has the DNA TGTGCCATCAGTGGGACAGCCCAAGAGACCCAGTACTTC.

This clone has just a few counts. The chain is built from TRBV30 and TRBJ1-2; the D is unclear. The CDR3 runs 12 residues. The ends were cut back, 2 bases at V and 7 bases at J, with 11 bases in the middle. Germline loops: CDR1 GTSNPN, CDR2 SVGIG (reference sequence). Here the CDR3 reads CAWSLQAGGYTF. DNA of the CDR3: TGTGCCTGGAGTCTCCAAGCGGGTGGCTACACCTTC.

The rearrangement joins TRBV19 to TRBJ2-1, with D possibly being TRBD2 (6 bases). Trimming stripped 6 bases from V and 3 bases from J, with 18 bases between. This CDR3 is 16 amino acids long. Germline CDR1 is LNHDA and CDR2 is SQIVND (reference sequence). The CDR3 coding sequence is TGTGCCAGTAGCCGCTCCGTCGCGGGATTCTACAATGAGCAGTTCTTC. Encoded protein: CASSRSVAGFYNEQFF.

The CDR3 DNA follows: TGTGCCAGCAGCTTAGGGGGTGAGGACAGGGGTTTCTGGGGCAATCAGCCCCAGCATTTT. This sequence encodes CASSLGGEDRGFWGNQPQHF. The genes are TRBV7-8 and TRBJ1-5; TRBD1 matches 9 bases. Losses at the gene ends were 1 base for V and 2 bases for J; bases not matched to a gene: 15. This CDR3 has 20 amino acids. Germline loops: CDR1 SGHVS, CDR2 FQNEAQ.

In its sample, this clone was seen once. V usage is TRBV3-1 (or the pseudogene TRBV3-2) and J usage is TRBJ1-2, with 7 bases matching TRBD1. Germline V lookup: CDR1 LGHDT, CDR2 YNNKEL (reference sequence). V was clipped by 3 bases and J by 4 bases; unmatched bases: 11. The CDR3 covers 16 residues. The CDR3 sequence: CASSHPSKDRTYGYTF. DNA for the CDR3: TGTGCCAGCAGCCACCCGTCCAAGGACAGGACCTATGGCTACACCTTC.

The CDR3 DNA sequence: TGTGCCAGCTCACCGGCAGGGATGGGGATCTATGGCTACACCTTC. This sequence encodes CASSPAGMGIYGYTF. This chain joins TRBV18 and TRBJ1-2; tentative D call: TRBD1 (5 bases). The V end was cut by 3 bases, the J end by 4 bases, with 15 bases between. CDR3 length: 15 residues. Germline values: CDR1 KGHSH, CDR2 LQKENI.

This rearrangement joins TRBV5-5 to TRBJ2-3; a weak D match, TRBD2 (6 bases). The CDR3 is 13 amino acids. CDR1 and CDR2 from the germline V gene are SGHKS and YYEKEE (reference sequence). V was pared by 4 bases and J by 4 bases, with 10 bases between. In nucleotides, the CDR3 is TGTGCCAGCAGCCCGACTAGTTCAGATACGCAGTATTTT. Its protein is CASSPTSSDTQYF.

This clone was seen more than once but under ten times. The chain links TRBV5-4 to TRBJ2-5; 7 positions match TRBD1. Looked up from germline, CDR1 is SGHNT and CDR2 is YYREEE (reference sequence). The CDR3 extends over 13 amino acids. Trimming cost V 4 bases and J 2 bases; bases outside gene matches: 2. The CDR3 DNA reads as TGTGCCAGCAGCACACAGGGGCAAGAGACCCAGTACTTC. Translation gives CASSTQGQETQYF.

V gene TRBV14 combines with J gene TRBJ1-5; D gene unclear. CDR1 and CDR2 from the germline V gene are SGHDN and FVKESK. Trimming cost V 0 bases and J 4 bases, with 13 bases left between them. The CDR3 covers 16 residues. Here the CDR3 DNA reads TGTGCCAGCAGCCAAGATAAGGCGGCGGAGAATCAGCCCCAGCATTTT. Translating gives CASSQDKAAENQPQHF.

This clone was observed once. This rearrangement joins TRBV6-1 to TRBJ1-5; D is unresolved. Looked up from germline, CDR1 is MNHNS and CDR2 is SASEGT. The CDR3 is made up of 15 amino acids. Trimming took 0 bases from V and 5 from J, leaving 11 bases between them. CDR3: CASSEAAGRHQPQHF. The CDR3 DNA follows: TGTGCCAGCAGTGAAGCGGCGGGGAGGCATCAGCCCCAGCATTTT.

This clone turned up a few times. The genes are TRBV19 and TRBJ1-2, with no clear D. Trimming removed 9 bases at V and 4 bases at J, with 15 bases between. This CDR3 region has 13 residues. Germline loops: CDR1 LNHDA, CDR2 SQIVND (reference sequence). Here the CDR3 reads CASNDNAFYGYTF. CDR3 in DNA: TGTGCCAGCAACGATAACGCGTTCTATGGCTACACCTTC.

V usage is TRBV5-5 and J usage is TRBJ1-1; 9 nucleotides match TRBD1. The CDR3 has 16 residues. CDR1 and CDR2 from the germline V gene are SGHKS and YYEKEE (reference sequence). V gave up 0 bases and J gave up 2 bases; unmatched junction bases: 5. The CDR3 reads CASSLAGTGHNTEAFF. The CDR3 DNA sequence: TGTGCCAGCAGCTTGGCTGGGACAGGGCATAACACTGAAGCTTTCTTT. Together with reference TRBV5-5 and TRBJ1-1, the CDR3 gives the full variable domain: DAGVTQSPTHLIKTRGQQVTLRCSPISGHKSVSWYQQVLGQGPQFIFQYYEKEERGRGNFPDRFSARQFPNYSSELNVNALLLGDSALYLCASSLAGTGHNTEAFFGQGTRLTVV.

In its sample, this clone was seen a few times. The V and J genes are TRBV5-6 and TRBJ1-2, with 7 bases that match TRBD1. Germline V CDR1 and CDR2: SGHDT, YYEEEE. The CDR3 length is 15 residues. V was clipped by 2 bases and J by 7 bases; unmatched bases: 11. The DNA for the CDR3 is TGTGCCAGCAGCTTCATGGACAGGTCTGTCTCTGGCTACACCTTC. Its protein is CASSFMDRSVSGYTF.

The gene calls are TRBV29-1 and TRBJ1-1; tentative D call: TRBD1 (6 bases). The ends were cut back, 6 bases at V and 2 bases at J, with 19 bases in the middle. Germline values: CDR1 SQVTM, CDR2 ANQGSEA. The CDR3 length is 15 residues. The CDR3 loop is CSVLKDRLENTEAFF. Written as DNA, the CDR3 is TGCAGCGTCCTTAAAGACAGGCTAGAAAACACTGAAGCTTTCTTT.

This chain joins TRBV2 and TRBJ2-2; D remains unclear. CDR3 size: 14 residues. Germline V gene sequence: CDR1 SNHLY, CDR2 FYNNEI. The V and J ends lost 5 bases and 6 bases respectively, with 13 bases between them. The CDR3 region has the DNA TGTGCCAGCAGTTCCGTCATGGGCGCCGGGGAGCTGTTTTTT. Translated: CASSSVMGAGELFF.

The chain combines TRBV5-6 with TRBJ1-6; 8 bases are a match to TRBD1. The V and J ends lost 4 bases and 10 bases, in that order; junction bases with no gene match: 7. This CDR3 spans 14 amino acids. CDR1 and CDR2 from the germline V gene are SGHDT and YYEEEE. CDR3 bases: TGTGCCAGCAGCACCCGGACAGGGCGATCACCCCTCCACTTT. It yields the protein CASSTRTGRSPLHF.

V gene TRBV28 combines with J gene TRBJ1-2; 11 positions agree with TRBD1. The V segment lost 6 bases and the J segment 5 bases; nucleotides outside the gene matches: 5. In germline, CDR1 is MDHEN, CDR2 SYDVKM. This CDR3 has 14 amino acids. CDR3 sequence reads: CASRGQGGGYGYTF. The CDR3 bases are TGTGCCAGCAGGGGACAGGGGGGGGGTTATGGCTACACCTTC.

The V call is TRBV6-2 or TRBV6-3, the J call TRBJ2-3; no definite D call. CDR1 and CDR2 (germline): MNHEY, SVGEGT. Trimming removed 2 bases at V and 6 bases at J, with 6 bases between. This CDR3 is 12 amino acids long. DNA for the CDR3: TGTGCCAGCAGTTACACGGTGGATACGCAGTATTTT. The encoded protein is CASSYTVDTQYF.